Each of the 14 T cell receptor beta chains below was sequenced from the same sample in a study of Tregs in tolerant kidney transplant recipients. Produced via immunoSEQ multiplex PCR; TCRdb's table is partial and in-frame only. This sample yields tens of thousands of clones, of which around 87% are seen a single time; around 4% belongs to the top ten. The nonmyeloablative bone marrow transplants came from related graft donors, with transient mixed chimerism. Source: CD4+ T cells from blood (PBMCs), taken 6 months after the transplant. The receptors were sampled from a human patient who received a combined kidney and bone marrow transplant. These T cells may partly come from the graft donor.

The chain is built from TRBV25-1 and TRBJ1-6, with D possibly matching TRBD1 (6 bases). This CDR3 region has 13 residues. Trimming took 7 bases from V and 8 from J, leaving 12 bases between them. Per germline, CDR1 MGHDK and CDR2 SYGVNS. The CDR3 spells CASTEGGYSPLHF. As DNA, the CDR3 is TGTGCCAGCACAGAAGGGGGATATTCACCCCTCCACTTT.

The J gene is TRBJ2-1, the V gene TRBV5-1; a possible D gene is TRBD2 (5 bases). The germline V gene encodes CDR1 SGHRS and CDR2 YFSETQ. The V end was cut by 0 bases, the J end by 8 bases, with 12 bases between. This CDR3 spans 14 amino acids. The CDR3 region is CASSLEVGADEQFF. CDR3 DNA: TGCGCCAGCAGCTTGGAGGTCGGAGCGGATGAGCAGTTCTTC.

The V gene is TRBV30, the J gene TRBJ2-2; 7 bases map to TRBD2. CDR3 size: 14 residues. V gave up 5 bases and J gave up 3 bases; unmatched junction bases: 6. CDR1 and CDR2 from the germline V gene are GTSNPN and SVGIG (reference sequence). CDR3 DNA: TGTGCCTGGTTGCGGGAGCGGTACACCGGGGAGCTGTTTTTT. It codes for CAWLRERYTGELFF. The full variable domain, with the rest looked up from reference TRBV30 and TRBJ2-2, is SQTIHQWPATLVQPVGSPLSLECTVEGTSNPNLYWYRQAAGRGLQLLFYSVGIGQISSEVPQNLSASRPQDRQFILSSKKLLLSDSGFYLCAWLRERYTGELFFGEGSRLTVL.

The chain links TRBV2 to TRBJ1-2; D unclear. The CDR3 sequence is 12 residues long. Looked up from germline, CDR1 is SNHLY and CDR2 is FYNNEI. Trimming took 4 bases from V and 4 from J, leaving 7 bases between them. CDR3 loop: CASSVEAYGYTF. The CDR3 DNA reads TGTGCCAGCAGTGTAGAAGCCTATGGCTACACCTTC. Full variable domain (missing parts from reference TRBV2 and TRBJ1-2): EPEVTQTPSHQVTQMGQEVILRCVPISNHLYFYWYRQILGQKVEFLVSFYNNEISEKSEIFDDQFSVERPDGSNFTLKIRSTKLEDSAMYFCASSVEAYGYTFGSGTRLTVV.

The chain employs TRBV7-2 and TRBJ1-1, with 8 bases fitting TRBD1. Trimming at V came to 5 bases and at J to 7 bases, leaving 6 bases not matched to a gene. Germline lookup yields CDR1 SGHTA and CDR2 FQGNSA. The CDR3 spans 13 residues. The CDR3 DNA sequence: TGTGCCAGCAGCCAGGACAGGGTCGGTGAAGCTTTCTTT. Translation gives CASSQDRVGEAFF.

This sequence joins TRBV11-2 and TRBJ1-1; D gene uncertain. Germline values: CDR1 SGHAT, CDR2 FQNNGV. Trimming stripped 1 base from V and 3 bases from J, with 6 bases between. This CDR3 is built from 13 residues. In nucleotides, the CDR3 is TGTGCCAGCAGCTTAGGGCACGACACTGAAGCTTTCTTT. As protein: CASSLGHDTEAFF.

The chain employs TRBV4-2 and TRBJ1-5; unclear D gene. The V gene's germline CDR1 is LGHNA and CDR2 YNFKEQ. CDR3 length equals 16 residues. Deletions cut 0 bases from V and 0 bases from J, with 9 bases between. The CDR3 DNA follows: TGTGCCAGCAGCCAAGATCCAGTGTATAGCAATCAGCCCCAGCATTTT. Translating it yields CASSQDPVYSNQPQHF.

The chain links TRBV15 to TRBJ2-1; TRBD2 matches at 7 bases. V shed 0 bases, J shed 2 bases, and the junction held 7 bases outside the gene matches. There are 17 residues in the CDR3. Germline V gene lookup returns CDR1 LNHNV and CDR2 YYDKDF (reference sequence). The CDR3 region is CATSRDSTLAAYNEQFF. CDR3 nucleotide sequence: TGTGCCACCAGCAGAGATAGTACGCTAGCGGCCTACAATGAGCAGTTCTTC.

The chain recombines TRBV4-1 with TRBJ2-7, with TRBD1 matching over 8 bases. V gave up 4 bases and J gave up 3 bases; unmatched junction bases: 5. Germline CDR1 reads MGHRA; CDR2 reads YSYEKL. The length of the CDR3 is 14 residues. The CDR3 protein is CASSRRQGIYEQYF. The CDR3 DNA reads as TGCGCCAGCAGCCGCAGACAGGGGATCTACGAGCAGTACTTC.

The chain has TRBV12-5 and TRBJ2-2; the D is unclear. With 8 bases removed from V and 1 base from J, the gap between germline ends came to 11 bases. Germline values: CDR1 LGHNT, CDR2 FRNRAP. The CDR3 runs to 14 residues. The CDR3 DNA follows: TGTGCTAGTTTACGGTCAGGGAACACCGGGGAGCTGTTTTTT. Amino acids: CASLRSGNTGELFF.

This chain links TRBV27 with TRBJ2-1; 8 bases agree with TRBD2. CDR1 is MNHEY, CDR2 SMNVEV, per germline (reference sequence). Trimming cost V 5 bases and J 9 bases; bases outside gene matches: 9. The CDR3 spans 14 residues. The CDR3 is CASSPTGLGLEQFF. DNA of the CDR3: TGTGCCAGCAGTCCGACGGGACTAGGACTTGAGCAGTTCTTC.

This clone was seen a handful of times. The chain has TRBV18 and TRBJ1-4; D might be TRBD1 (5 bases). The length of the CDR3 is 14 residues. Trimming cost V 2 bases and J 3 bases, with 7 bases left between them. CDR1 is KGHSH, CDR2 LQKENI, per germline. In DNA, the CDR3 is TGTGCCAGCTCACCATCGGGGGCTAATGAAAAACTGTTTTTT. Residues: CASSPSGANEKLFF.

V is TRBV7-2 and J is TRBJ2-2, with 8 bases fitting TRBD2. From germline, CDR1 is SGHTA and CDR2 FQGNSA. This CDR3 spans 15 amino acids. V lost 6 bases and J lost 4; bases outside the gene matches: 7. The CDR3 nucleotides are TGTGCCAGCAGTTCTAGCGGGCCGAGCACCGGGGAGCTGTTTTTT. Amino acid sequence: CASSSSGPSTGELFF. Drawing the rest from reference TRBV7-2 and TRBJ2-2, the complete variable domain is GAGVSQSPSNKVTEKGKDVELRCDPISGHTALYWYRQSLGQGLEFLIYFQGNSAPDKSGLPSDRFSAERTGGSVSTLTIQRTQQEDSAVYLCASSSSGPSTGELFFGEGSRLTVL.

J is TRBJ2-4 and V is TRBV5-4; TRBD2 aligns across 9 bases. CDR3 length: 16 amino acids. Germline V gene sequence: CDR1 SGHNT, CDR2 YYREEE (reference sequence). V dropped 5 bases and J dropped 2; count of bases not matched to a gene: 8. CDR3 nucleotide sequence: TGTGCCAGCAGTATAGCGGGAGACCCTTCCAAAAACATTCAGTACTTC. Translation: CASSIAGDPSKNIQYF. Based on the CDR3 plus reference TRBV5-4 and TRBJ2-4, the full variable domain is ETGVTQSPTHLIKTRGQQVTLRCSSQSGHNTVSWYQQALGQGPQFIFQYYREEENGRGNFPPRFSGLQFPNYSSELNVNALELDDSALYLCASSIAGDPSKNIQYFGAGTRLSVL.